The following is a T cell receptor beta chain sequence with its context. This clone's antigen is unknown. Base qualities are not provided; no much larger clone lies one nucleotide away. These data come from a study of the immune and genomic landscape of osteosarcoma (dated by TCRdb to about 2020). Regarding the study in general: The overall cohort comprised fewer than 55 pediatric and adult patients with high-grade osteosarcoma, with a median age at diagnosis of approximately 30 years (range about 5-90). In the overall cohort, approximately 60% of patients were male, and localized disease at diagnosis was presented by about 73% of patients. Osteosarcoma specimens were profiled with whole genome, RNA and T-cell receptor sequencing plus immunohistochemistry and reverse phase protein arrays so that immunogenic potential could be defined. The osteosarcoma immunogenomic landscape was characterized by integrating TCR sequencing results with transcriptome, protein array and immunostaining data. The study aimed to explain the limited clinical activity of immune checkpoint inhibitors in osteosarcoma. Each of three patients provided a couple of samples from the same tumor site. Poor-risk disease was overrepresented in the cohort, as 73% of patients had an unfavorable pathologic response to standard therapy and 55% to 70% were deceased.

TCR beta chain CDR3 regions were immunosequenced with the ImmunoSEQ Assay (Adaptive Biotechnologies). From the authors' description of their analysis: TCRB rearrangements, read counts, read proportions and gene usage were exported through the ImmunoSEQ Analyzer platform. Using productive rearrangements, T-cell clonality was calculated as 1 minus Pielou's evenness. In the clonal space homeostasis analysis, clonotypes were sorted into rare, small, medium, large or hyperexpanded (0.01 to 1 of the repertoire) bins. TCR productive clonality was compared across immune clusters C1, C2 and C3 using the Wilcoxon rank sum test. TCRdb took over this immuneACCESS table, retaining in-frame rearrangements with V and J assigned. Such tables are incomplete; in checked studies, under half of the missing clones stem from an unresolved V gene, and the remainder is unexplained. Clonal size and the V and J genes are those of that table, whereas D and trimming came from the DNA. This sample gives roughly 4,900 clones in total; around 71% of them show up just once. The ten biggest clones cover roughly a sixth of the sample.

The specimens were post-treatment primary, local recurrence and metastasis tumors obtained from patients with a poor prognosis. Trimming removed 0 bases from V and 3 bases from J; the gene matches leave 6 bases unexplained. Spanning cysteine to phenylalanine, the CDR3 consists of 16 amino acids. Just CDR3 DNA is preserved here, 48 bases in frame from base 1. CDR1 and CDR2 were assigned from the germline V gene as SGHRS and YFSETQ. Study-level results and caveats: No statistical method determined sample size because osteosarcoma is rare and all possible samples were collected. TCR productive clonality was higher in the immune-hot C3 cluster than the cold C1 cluster but still low overall. Overall, productive TCR clonality was low, with a mean of 0.09 and a maximum of 0.3, which suggests limited clonal expansion of T cells. Alongside the frozen tumor specimens, matched blood was collected from only two patients. In five cases, the repertoire was dominated by a single hyperexpanded clone, and fewer than 100 T-cell clonotypes were detected in all five cases. Rather than matched normal tissue, external data from normal skin and healthy peripheral blood provided the clonality benchmarks.

This clonotype originated in a human donor with osteosarcoma. This receptor chain uses TRBV5-1 and TRBJ2-1; 7 junctional bases match TRBD2. Source material: osteosarcoma tumor tissue from the femur. The nucleotide sequence reads as follows: TGCGCCAGCAGCTTGGGGACTAGTGATTACTACAATGAGCAGTTCTTC. It codes for CASSLGTSDYYNEQFF.